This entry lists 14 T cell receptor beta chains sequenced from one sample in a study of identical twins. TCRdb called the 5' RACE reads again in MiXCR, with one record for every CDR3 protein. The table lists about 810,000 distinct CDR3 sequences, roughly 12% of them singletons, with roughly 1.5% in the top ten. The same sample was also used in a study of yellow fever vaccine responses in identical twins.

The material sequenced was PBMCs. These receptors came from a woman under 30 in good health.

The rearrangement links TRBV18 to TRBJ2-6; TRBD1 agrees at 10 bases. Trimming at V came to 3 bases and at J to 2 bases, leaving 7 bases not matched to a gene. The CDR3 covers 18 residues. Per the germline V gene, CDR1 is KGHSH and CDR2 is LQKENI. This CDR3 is CASSPPPGTGAGANVLTF. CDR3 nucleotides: TGTGCCAGCTCACCTCCCCCCGGGACAGGGGCTGGGGCCAACGTCCTGACTTTC.

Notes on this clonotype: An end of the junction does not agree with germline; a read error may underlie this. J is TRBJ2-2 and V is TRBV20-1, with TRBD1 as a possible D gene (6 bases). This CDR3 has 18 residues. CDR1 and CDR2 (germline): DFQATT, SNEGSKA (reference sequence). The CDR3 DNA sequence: TGCTGTGCTAGAGATCTCGGCACAGGGAAGGTCGGCACCGGGGAGCTGTTTTTT. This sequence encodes CCARDLGTGKVGTGELFF.

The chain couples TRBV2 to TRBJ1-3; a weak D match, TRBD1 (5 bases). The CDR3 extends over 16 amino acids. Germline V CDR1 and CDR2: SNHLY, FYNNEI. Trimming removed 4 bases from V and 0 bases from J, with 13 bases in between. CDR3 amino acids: CASSVRDAFSGNTIYF. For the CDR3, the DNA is TGTGCCAGCAGTGTCCGGGACGCCTTCTCTGGAAACACCATATATTTT. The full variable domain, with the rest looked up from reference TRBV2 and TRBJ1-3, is EPEVTQTPSHQVTQMGQEVILRCVPISNHLYFYWYRQILGQKVEFLVSFYNNEISEKSEIFDDQFSVERPDGSNFTLKIRSTKLEDSAMYFCASSVRDAFSGNTIYFGEGSWLTVV.

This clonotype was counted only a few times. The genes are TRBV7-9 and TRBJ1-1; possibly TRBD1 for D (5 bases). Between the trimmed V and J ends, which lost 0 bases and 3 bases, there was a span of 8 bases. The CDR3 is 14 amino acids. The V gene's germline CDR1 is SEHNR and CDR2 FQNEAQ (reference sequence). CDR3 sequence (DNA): TGTGCCAGCAGCTTAGCGCCAGGGTACACTGAAGCTTTCTTT. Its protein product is CASSLAPGYTEAFF.

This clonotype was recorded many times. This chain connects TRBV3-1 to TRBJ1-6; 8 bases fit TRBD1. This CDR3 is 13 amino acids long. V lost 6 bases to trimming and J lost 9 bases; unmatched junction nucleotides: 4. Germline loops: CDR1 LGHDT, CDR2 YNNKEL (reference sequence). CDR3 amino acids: CASRKDRASPLHF. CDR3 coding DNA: TGTGCCAGCAGGAAGGACAGGGCTTCACCCCTCCACTTT.

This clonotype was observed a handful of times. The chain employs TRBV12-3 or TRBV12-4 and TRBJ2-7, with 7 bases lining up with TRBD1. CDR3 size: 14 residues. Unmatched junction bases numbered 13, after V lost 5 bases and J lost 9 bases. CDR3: CASSRDSDLVRQYF. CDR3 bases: TGTGCCAGCAGTCGGGACAGTGACTTAGTGAGGCAGTACTTC.

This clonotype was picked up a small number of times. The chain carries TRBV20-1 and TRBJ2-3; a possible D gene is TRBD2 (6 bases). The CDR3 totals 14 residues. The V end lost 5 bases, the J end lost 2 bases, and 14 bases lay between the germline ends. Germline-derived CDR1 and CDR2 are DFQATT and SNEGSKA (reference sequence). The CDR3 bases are TGCAGTGCTCGCTGGACTATCTCCACAGATACGCAGTATTTT. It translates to CSARWTISTDTQYF.

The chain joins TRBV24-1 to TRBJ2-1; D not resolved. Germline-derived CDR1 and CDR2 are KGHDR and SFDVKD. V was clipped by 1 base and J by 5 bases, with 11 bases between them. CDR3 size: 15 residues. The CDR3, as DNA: TGTGCCACCAGTGATTTTGGGCTTCGGAACAATGAGCAGTTCTTC. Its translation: CATSDFGLRNNEQFF.

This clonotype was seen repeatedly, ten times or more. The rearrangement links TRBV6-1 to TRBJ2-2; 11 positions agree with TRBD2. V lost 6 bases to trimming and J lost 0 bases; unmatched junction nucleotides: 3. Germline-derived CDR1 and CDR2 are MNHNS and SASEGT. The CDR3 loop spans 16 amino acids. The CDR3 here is CASSPSGGPNTGELFF. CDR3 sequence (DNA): TGTGCCAGCAGCCCTAGCGGGGGGCCGAACACCGGGGAGCTGTTTTTT.

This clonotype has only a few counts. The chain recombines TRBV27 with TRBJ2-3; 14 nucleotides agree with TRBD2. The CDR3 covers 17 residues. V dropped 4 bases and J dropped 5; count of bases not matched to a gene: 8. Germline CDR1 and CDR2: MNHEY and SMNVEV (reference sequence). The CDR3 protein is CASSSRTSGRSKDTQYF. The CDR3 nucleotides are TGTGCCAGCAGTTCACGGACTAGCGGGAGGAGTAAAGATACGCAGTATTTT.

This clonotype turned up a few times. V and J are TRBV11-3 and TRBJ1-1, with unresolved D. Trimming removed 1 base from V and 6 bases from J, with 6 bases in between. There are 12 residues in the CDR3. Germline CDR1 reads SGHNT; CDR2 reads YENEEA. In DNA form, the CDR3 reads TGTGCCAGCAGCTTAGTCTGGCCTGAAGCTTTCTTT. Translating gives CASSLVWPEAFF.

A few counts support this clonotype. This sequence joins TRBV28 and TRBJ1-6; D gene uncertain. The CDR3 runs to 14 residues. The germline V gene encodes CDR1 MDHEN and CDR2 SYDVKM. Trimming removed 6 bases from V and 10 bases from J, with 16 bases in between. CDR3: CASSSSYMVSPLHF. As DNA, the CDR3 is TGTGCCAGCAGCTCATCGTATATGGTGTCACCCCTCCACTTT.

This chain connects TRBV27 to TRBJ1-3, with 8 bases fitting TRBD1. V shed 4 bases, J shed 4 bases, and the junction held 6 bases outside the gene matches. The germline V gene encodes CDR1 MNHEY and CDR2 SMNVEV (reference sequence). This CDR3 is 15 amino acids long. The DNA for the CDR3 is TGTGCCAGCAGTTCATCCGGGACAGGAGGAAACACCATATATTTT. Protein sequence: CASSSSGTGGNTIYF.

The CDR3 region has the DNA TGTGCCAGCAGCTGGACAGGGGGCCGGGGCACAGATACGCAGTATTTT. This sequence encodes CASSWTGGRGTDTQYF. The rearrangement links TRBV7-3 to TRBJ2-3; 11 nucleotides match TRBD1. Germline V gives CDR1 SGHTA, CDR2 FQGTGA. The V gene end was trimmed by 4 bases and the J gene end by 1 base; junction bases not matched to a gene: 4. This CDR3 has 16 residues.